This passage covers 30 T cell receptor beta chains from one sample sequenced in a study of siplizumab effects on memory and regulatory T cells. Some clones are missing from TCRdb's copy, which holds only in-frame ones; the method was immunoSEQ multiplex PCR. The data hold approximately 75,000 clones, with 93% observed a single time. What was sequenced was CD8+ T cells sorted from blood. Receptors were obtained from a human donor in good health.

The CDR3 spells CASSNSGQETQYF. CDR3 bases: TGTGCCAGCAGCAATAGCGGCCAAGAGACCCAGTACTTC. V gene TRBV5-5 combines with J gene TRBJ2-5, with D perhaps matching TRBD2 (6 bases). This CDR3 is built from 13 residues. The V end lost 4 bases, the J end lost 1 base, and 8 bases lay between the germline ends. In germline, CDR1 is SGHKS, CDR2 YYEKEE (reference sequence).

This chain connects TRBV11-3 to TRBJ2-5; D call uncertain. V lost 5 bases, J lost 3 bases, and 10 bases lay in between. This CDR3 is 13 amino acids long. Germline V lookup: CDR1 SGHNT, CDR2 YENEEA. The CDR3 reads CASSTGREETQYF. The CDR3 region has the DNA TGTGCCAGCAGCACCGGACGGGAAGAGACCCAGTACTTC.

This clone appeared a few times. V gene TRBV4-3 combines with J gene TRBJ1-6; D might be TRBD1 (5 bases). This CDR3 region has 14 residues. Germline lookup yields CDR1 LGHNA and CDR2 YSLEER. V shed 3 bases and J shed 9 bases, with 12 bases lying between them. CDR3 sequence (DNA): TGCGCCAGCAGCCAGGGGCCAGAAAGTTCACCCCTCCACTTT. It translates to CASSQGPESSPLHF.

The chain carries TRBV19 and TRBJ1-5; possible D gene TRBD1, 5 bases. CDR1 is LNHDA, CDR2 SQIVND, per germline (reference sequence). This CDR3 is 15 amino acids long. Trimming took off 7 bases at V and 1 base at J, with 14 bases between the two ends. The CDR3 DNA reads as TGTGCCAGTAAATCAGGGACGAGGAGCAATCAGCCCCAGCATTTT. It is translated as CASKSGTRSNQPQHF.

Written as DNA, the CDR3 is TGTGCCAGTAGTCGAGGGGGAGTGACAACTAATGAAAAACTGTTTTTT. Residues: CASSRGGVTTNEKLFF. V usage is TRBV19 and J usage is TRBJ1-4; possibly TRBD1 for D (6 bases). Germline V gene lookup returns CDR1 LNHDA and CDR2 SQIVND (reference sequence). Trimming cost V 5 bases and J 0 bases, with 13 bases left between them. This CDR3 contains 16 residues.

This clone was detected a few times. The chain carries TRBV19 and TRBJ1-6; D might be TRBD1 (5 bases). The CDR3 spans 12 residues. The germline CDR1 and CDR2 sequences are LNHDA and SQIVND (reference sequence). V shed 5 bases and J shed 7 bases, with 6 bases lying between them. The CDR3 DNA sequence: TGTGCCAGTAGTCCAGGGAATTCACCCCTCCACTTT. Translation gives CASSPGNSPLHF.

This clone has a handful of counts. The chain employs TRBV5-1 and TRBJ2-3; D assignment may be TRBD1 or TRBD2 (6 bases each). Germline loops: CDR1 SGHRS, CDR2 YFSETQ. V was cut by 2 bases and J by 2 bases, with 9 bases left in between. The CDR3 sequence is 14 residues long. The CDR3 DNA reads as TGCGCCAGCAGCTTCGGGGGCCCCACAGATACGCAGTATTTT. Its protein is CASSFGGPTDTQYF.

This sequence joins TRBV4-1 and TRBJ2-7, with unresolved D. V was shortened by 2 bases and J by 5 bases, with 22 bases between the two germline ends. CDR3 length: 17 residues. Germline V CDR1 and CDR2: MGHRA, YSYEKL. The CDR3: CASSQPVGDITPHEQYF. CDR3 bases: TGCGCCAGCAGCCAACCCGTCGGAGACATCACCCCTCACGAGCAGTACTTC.

V gene TRBV19 combines with J gene TRBJ1-2, with 9 nucleotides matching TRBD1. The ends lost 5 bases at V and 13 bases at J; junction bases unmatched: 17. This CDR3 is built from 15 residues. The V gene's germline CDR1 is LNHDA and CDR2 SQIVND (reference sequence). The CDR3 bases are TGTGCCAGTAGTGAATTCTCGGGACAGGGCCCGTGGGGCACCTTC. Residues: CASSEFSGQGPWGTF. The entire variable domain, with the rest obtained from reference TRBV19 and TRBJ1-2, is as follows: DGGITQSPKYLFRKEGQNVTLSCEQNLNHDAMYWYRQDPGQGLRLIYYSQIVNDFQKGDIAEGYSVSREKKESFPLTVTSAQKNPTAFYLCASSEFSGQGPWGTFGSGTRLTVV.

This clone was found a few times. This CDR3 reads CASSLDSGSSPLHF. CDR3 in DNA: TGTGCCAGCAGCTTGGACAGTGGGAGTTCACCCCTCCACTTT. The rearrangement links TRBV7-7 to TRBJ1-6, with D tentatively TRBD1 (6 bases). V dropped 3 bases and J dropped 9 bases, with 12 bases sitting between them. The CDR3 length is 14 residues. The germline V gene encodes CDR1 SSHAT and CDR2 FNYEAQ (reference sequence).

The chain joins TRBV27 to TRBJ1-5; 8 bases match TRBD1. After removal of 6 bases from V and 5 bases from J, the junction contained 6 bases not matched to a gene. Germline-derived CDR1 and CDR2 are MNHEY and SMNVEV (reference sequence). The CDR3 runs 14 residues. CDR3 residues: CASSRTGFDQPQHF. The CDR3, as DNA: TGTGCCAGCAGCAGGACAGGGTTTGATCAGCCCCAGCATTTT.

This chain links TRBV6-1 with TRBJ2-7; 10 bases fit TRBD2. There are 15 residues in the CDR3. Germline V gives CDR1 MNHNS, CDR2 SASEGT. The ends lost 1 base at V and 3 bases at J; junction bases unmatched: 3. The CDR3 sequence is CASSEDSGGFYEQYF. CDR3 bases: TGTGCCAGCAGTGAAGATAGCGGGGGGTTCTACGAGCAGTACTTC.

The chain couples TRBV7-2 to TRBJ2-4; no clear D gene. Germline-derived CDR1 and CDR2 are SGHTA and FQGNSA. The CDR3 sequence is 12 residues long. Deletions cut 1 base from V and 6 bases from J, with 4 bases between. The CDR3 DNA reads as TGTGCCAGCAGCTTAGGGTCAAACATTCAGTACTTC. Protein product: CASSLGSNIQYF. Full variable domain (rest looked up from reference TRBV7-2 and TRBJ2-4): GAGVSQSPSNKVTEKGKDVELRCDPISGHTALYWYRQSLGQGLEFLIYFQGNSAPDKSGLPSDRFSAERTGGSVSTLTIQRTQQEDSAVYLCASSLGSNIQYFGAGTRLSVL.

The chain links TRBV5-1 to TRBJ2-5, with D possibly being TRBD2 (6 bases). The CDR3 has 14 residues. Trimming took off 7 bases at V and 0 bases at J, with 13 bases between the two ends. Per germline, CDR1 SGHRS and CDR2 YFSETQ. CDR3 sequence reads: CASLRRVNQETQYF. The CDR3 DNA reads as TGCGCCAGCTTACGGAGGGTGAACCAAGAGACCCAGTACTTC.

The chain links TRBV4-1 to TRBJ2-7; D unresolved. The CDR3 totals 15 residues. Germline CDR1 is MGHRA and CDR2 is YSYEKL. V was shortened by 0 bases and J by 1 base, with 10 bases between the two germline ends. The CDR3 region is CASSQEGYLSYEQYF. DNA for the CDR3: TGCGCCAGCAGCCAAGAGGGTTATCTATCCTACGAGCAGTACTTC.

The chain combines TRBV5-5 with TRBJ2-7; D might be TRBD1 (5 bases). V lost 1 base and J lost 7, with 18 bases in between. This CDR3 comprises 15 residues. Germline CDR1 and CDR2: SGHKS and YYEKEE (reference sequence). Here the CDR3 reads CASSLIWQGPREQYF. The CDR3 DNA reads as TGTGCCAGCAGCTTGATCTGGCAGGGCCCTCGAGAGCAGTACTTC.

This chain links TRBV29-1 with TRBJ2-5, with D possibly TRBD1 on 8 matching bases. Germline V gene lookup returns CDR1 SQVTM and CDR2 ANQGSEA. This CDR3 region has 17 residues. Trimming removed 0 bases from V and 3 bases from J, with 20 bases in between. The CDR3 reads CSVEDPGGQGPEETQYF. CDR3 nucleotide sequence: TGCAGCGTTGAAGATCCGGGAGGACAGGGACCCGAAGAGACCCAGTACTTC.

J is TRBJ1-5 and V is TRBV11-2; TRBD1 might be the D (5 bases). The V end lost 4 bases, the J end lost 11 bases, and 9 bases lay between the germline ends. Germline V CDR1 and CDR2: SGHAT, FQNNGV. This CDR3 region has 11 residues. CDR3 amino acids: CASSSEGAQHF. Here the CDR3 DNA reads TGTGCCAGCAGCTCAGAAGGGGCCCAGCATTTT. The full variable domain, in which reference TRBV11-2 and TRBJ1-5 provide the parts outside the CDR3, is EAGVAQSPRYKIIEKRQSVAFWCNPISGHATLYWYQQILGQGPKLLIQFQNNGVVDDSQLPKDRFSAERLKGVDSTLKIQPAKLEDSAVYLCASSSEGAQHFGDGTRLSIL.

The rearrangement joins TRBV6-4 to TRBJ2-1; D tentatively fits TRBD1 or TRBD2 (6 bases each). This CDR3 is 15 amino acids long. V lost 3 bases and J 2 bases, leaving 11 bases between the germline ends. Germline assignment: CDR1 MRHNA and CDR2 SNTAGT. The CDR3 loop is CASSDLGGAYNEQFF. DNA for the CDR3: TGTGCCAGCAGTGATCTCGGGGGCGCCTACAATGAGCAGTTCTTC.

The genes are TRBV27 and TRBJ2-3; possibly TRBD1 for D (5 bases). With 5 bases removed from V and 2 bases from J, the gap between germline ends came to 11 bases. CDR3 length: 14 amino acids. Per germline, CDR1 MNHEY and CDR2 SMNVEV (reference sequence). The chain's CDR3 is CASSATAYTDTQYF. The CDR3 coding sequence is TGTGCCAGCAGTGCGACAGCTTACACAGATACGCAGTATTTT.

The chain uses TRBV9 and TRBJ2-5; D is perhaps TRBD2 (6 bases). V was cut by 3 bases and J by 5 bases, with 14 bases left in between. This CDR3 contains 14 residues. CDR1 is SGDLS, CDR2 YYNGEE, per germline. CDR3 nucleotides: TGTGCCAGCAGCGAAGGAGGGTGGGTGGAGACCCAGTACTTC. It is translated as CASSEGGWVETQYF.

V gene TRBV27 combines with J gene TRBJ1-1; possible D gene TRBD1, 6 bases. V lost 5 bases, J lost 4 bases, and 8 bases lay in between. This CDR3 has 12 amino acids. Germline V gene data show CDR1 as MNHEY and CDR2 as SMNVEV (reference sequence). CDR3 region: CASSAGVTEAFF. As DNA, the CDR3 is TGTGCCAGCAGTGCAGGGGTCACTGAAGCTTTCTTT.

The V call is TRBV19, the J call TRBJ2-3; D may be TRBD2 (5 bases). Germline assignment: CDR1 LNHDA and CDR2 SQIVND (reference sequence). Trimming pared 10 bases from V and 7 bases from J, leaving 24 bases between. The CDR3 sequence is 15 residues long. The CDR3 nucleotides are TGTGCCACTTCCATGGGAGCAGGTTCACCCAATACGCAGTATTTT. It specifies CATSMGAGSPNTQYF.

The rearrangement links TRBV19 to TRBJ2-5, with TRBD2 matching over 7 bases. V was pared by 1 base and J by 1 base, with 3 bases of the junction left unmatched. The CDR3 contains 15 residues. CDR1 is LNHDA and CDR2 is SQIVND in the germline V gene (reference sequence). The CDR3 DNA follows: TGTGCCAGTAGTATAGGCGGGGGACTCCAAGAGACCCAGTACTTC. As protein: CASSIGGGLQETQYF.

The chain links TRBV28 to TRBJ2-1, with 7 bases fitting TRBD1. The CDR3 extends over 15 amino acids. With V trimmed by 1 base and J by 6 bases, 6 bases remained unmatched. Looked up from germline, CDR1 is MDHEN and CDR2 is SYDVKM. This CDR3 is CASSLLTGTPNEQFF. CDR3 DNA sequence: TGTGCCAGCAGTTTATTGACAGGGACCCCCAATGAGCAGTTCTTC.

This rearrangement joins TRBV13 to TRBJ2-3, with D unclear. The CDR3 runs 15 residues. Trimming pared 3 bases from V and 2 bases from J, leaving 12 bases between. Germline CDR1 is PRHDT and CDR2 is FYEKMQ (reference sequence). The CDR3 reads CASSLNDGTTDTQYF. The DNA of the CDR3 is TGTGCCAGCAGCTTGAACGACGGAACCACAGATACGCAGTATTTT.

V gene TRBV6-5 combines with J gene TRBJ2-7; TRBD1 agrees at 12 bases. CDR1 is MNHEY, CDR2 SVGAGI, per germline. The CDR3 loop spans 16 amino acids. The V and J ends lost 0 bases and 3 bases, in that order; junction bases with no gene match: 3. As DNA, the CDR3 is TGTGCCAGCAGTTACTCGGGACAGGGGGCTATCTACGAGCAGTACTTC. Protein sequence: CASSYSGQGAIYEQYF.

The chain joins TRBV4-2 to TRBJ2-2; D is unresolved. Germline-derived CDR1 and CDR2 are LGHNA and YNFKEQ. The V gene lost 2 bases and the J gene lost 4 bases, with 11 bases spanning the gap. This CDR3 has 15 amino acids. CDR3 amino acids: CASSQYYPTTGELFF. Here the CDR3 DNA reads TGTGCCAGCAGCCAATACTACCCGACCACCGGGGAGCTGTTTTTT.

This sequence joins TRBV5-6 and TRBJ1-5, with D perhaps matching TRBD1 (6 bases). This CDR3 has 14 residues. The germline CDR1 and CDR2 sequences are SGHDT and YYEEEE. Trimming stripped 4 bases from V and 5 bases from J, with 13 bases between. The CDR3 spells CASSQGGWDQPQHF. CDR3 nucleotides: TGTGCCAGCAGCCAAGGGGGGTGGGATCAGCCCCAGCATTTT.

The rearrangement uses TRBV19 and TRBJ2-1, with D unresolved. CDR1 and CDR2 from the germline V gene are LNHDA and SQIVND (reference sequence). The CDR3 runs 16 residues. V shed 1 base and J shed 8 bases, with 18 bases lying between them. The CDR3 spells CASSIVVSVLGDEQFF. CDR3 nucleotide sequence: TGTGCCAGTAGTATAGTAGTCTCCGTTTTGGGTGATGAGCAGTTCTTC.